Sequencing of this TCR beta chain was carried out in a study of low-dose radiotherapy and immunotherapy resistance in tumors. Study as a whole: Members of Cohort 1 were treated with 0.5 Gy per fraction every 2 weeks. The prescribed total PTV dose was 6.5 Gy. Each patient was administered nivolumab intravenously at 240 mg, which was a flat dose, every two weeks, along with intravenous ipilimumab at 1 mg/kg every six weeks. Given every two weeks, intravenous cyclophosphamide 200 mg/m2 preceded radiation and immunotherapy by one day.

First-strand cDNA used TRAV- and TRBV-specific primers, covering alpha and beta chains. It was with a constant-region primer and a V-primer adapter that TCRs were amplified over roughly 19 PCR cycles. TCRdb reprocessed the reads via MiXCR and lists one record per CDR3 protein. This table holds 100,000 or so distinct CDR3 sequences, around 20% found once. This clonotype has ten or more counts. The time point here: after trial treatment. Treatment: LDRT plus nivolumab, ipilimumab, low-dose cyclophosphamide and aspirin (RACIN trial). Enrollment required an advanced solid tumor negative for tumor-infiltrating lymphocytes. Germline V lookup: CDR1 SGHRS, CDR2 YFSETQ. Deletions cut 0 bases from V and 0 bases from J, with 7 bases between. CDR3 length: 16 residues.

The sample was PBMCs, taken after low-dose radiotherapy plus immunotherapy. The chain carries TRBV5-1 and TRBJ2-6; D not resolved. The receptor was derived from a male donor with prostate cancer. The CDR3 spells CASSLAPDSGANVLTF. The CDR3 bases are TGCGCCAGCAGCTTGGCCCCGGACTCTGGGGCCAACGTCCTGACTTTC.